This TCR beta chain was captured by sequencing in a study of cytomegalovirus exposure and HLA in healthy donors listed by TCRdb under 2017. For the wider study: According to an earlier analysis of a few hundred of the donors, some 170 million T cells yielded 117 million unique TCR beta sequences and roughly 280 Gb of sequence data. Class I and class II HLA loci were covered by the typing at four-digit resolution. The aim of the study was to test whether cataloging public T cell receptors could identify signatures of past pathogen exposure. About 280 gigabases of sequencing data and about 92 million unique TCR sequences made up an early release that covered fewer than 650 HLA-typed donors. Among around 400 genotyped donors of the cohort, an average of around 240,000 unique TCR beta nucleotide sequences were sequenced per donor, about a sixth of them non-productive. To study patterns of TCR occurrence, a later analysis re-analyzed previously published TCR beta repertoires from 700 or so donors and added high-resolution HLA genotyping. Alongside the repertoire data, information on donor age, sex, ethnicity and CMV serostatus was compiled. Rather than using new phenotypic data, the later analysis identified candidate immune exposures from TCR beta sequences and from how often those sequences occurred across donors. Of the 398 genotyped donors, about 80% fell in the genetic ancestry cluster associated with self-reported Caucasian donors. A handful of DR-DQ haplotypes were handled as single units for association and clustering because linkage in the cohort was strong. In addition to the first cohort of approximately 650 subjects, a separate validation cohort of over 90 different subjects was used. In an earlier analysis of 500 to 650 of the donors, high-throughput TCR beta sequencing was used to judge whether each TCR beta V gene segment behaved as functional or pseudogenic. In a later genetic analysis, genome-wide SNP genotypes for about three fifths of the 666 donors were used, and that subset was treated as a discovery cohort. High-throughput TCR immunosequencing, statistical association of individual TCRs with disease status, and machine learning were combined to predict cytomegalovirus infection status. Typing coverage differed by locus: A, B, C, DRB1 and DQB1 were typed in about 620-640 donors, DQA1 in around 500, DPA1 in over 600, and DPB1 in around 490. Every repertoire in the discovery cohort had been generated on one and the same sequencing platform. Using immunosequencing, the study profiled T cell repertoires from fewer than 850 subjects and related those repertoires to cytomegalovirus serostatus. The study at large found these results: The presence/absence analyses assumed that sequencing depth was roughly uniform across donors, and that assumption may not be true. Several of the top co-occurrence clusters appeared to be linked to parvovirus B19, influenza, CMV and Epstein-Barr virus, according to a later analysis. Because HLA typing was missing for some donors at each locus, association tests included only the typed subset. The only immune exposure information available for the cohort was CMV serostatus. The study gave a list of under 200 TCR beta chains associated with cytomegalovirus. Cytomegalovirus status was reported to be diagnosed by the classifier with high specificity and sensitivity in both the original and validation cohorts. A further reported finding was that TCR beta sequences accurately predicted the HLA-A and HLA-B alleles for most subjects in the first cohort. Compared with the roughly 700-donor mean, donors in an Asian-associated ancestry cluster had fewer N-insertions in productive TCRs, according to a later genetic analysis. A later analysis found that HLA-associated TCR beta chains were more clonally expanded and had lower generation probabilities than equally common non-associated chains. The 87-base-pair reads could not distinguish some IMGT-functional V segments, including TRBV6-2 and TRBV6-3, so those segments were excluded. The earlier analysis of some 560 of the donors excluded some 15 rarely observed V segments, including chromosome 9 orphons, because counts were too low. In an earlier analysis of 450 to 750 of the donors, most TCR beta V segments appeared in productive rearrangements about 87% or about 30% of the time, broadly matching IMGT annotations. Linkage disequilibrium might explain the correlated functional status among segregating V segments, but an unknown experimental factor could not be ruled out. V-gene and J-gene trimming of TCR beta chains was associated with a missense DCLRE1C variant in a later genetic analysis, and the association was replicated in an independent cohort. A group of highly shared sequence variants was considered likely to be a technical artifact of the sequencing pipeline. Most TCR sequences were observed very rarely across donors, whereas some public TCRs were present in many individuals. In a later analysis, about 17,000 TCR beta sequences were associated with specific HLA alleles at a false discovery rate of 0.05. It was suggested by the authors that the approach could potentially be generalized to other disease states and immunological phenotypes. When HLA alleles, especially DR and DQ, strongly co-occurred, attributing TCR associations to individual alleles was difficult. In a later analysis, TCR association rates were found to vary across HLA loci, with the most associated TCRs seen for DRB1 alleles and the fewest for HLA-C alleles. The cohort was sequenced for TCR beta chains only, and without alpha or paired-chain data the features that could be detected were limited. A later analysis found that most CMV-associated TCR beta chains appeared HLA-restricted, with HLA associations seemingly driven largely by CMV exposure. A few of the identified cytomegalovirus-associated TCR beta chains were confirmed in vitro to be specific for cytomegalovirus antigens.

V is cut back by 4 bases and J by 4 bases, with 10 bases in the junction unmatched. The CDR3 goes from the cysteine to the phenylalanine over 16 residues. Only the CDR3 region is kept as DNA, spanning 48 bases read in frame from base 1. The germline V gene supplies CDR1 MDHEN and CDR2 SYDVKM. The cohort consisted of hundreds of healthy bone marrow donors. Cohort members were all nominally healthy when sampled, although unrecorded immune exposures were likely present. The donor was CMV seropositive and belonged to the group of around 300 seropositive cohort members. Every donor gave a peripheral blood sample, and the peripheral blood mononuclear cells from that sample were used for TCR beta sequencing. Genomic DNA was extracted from the blood cell samples with the Qiagen DNeasy Blood Extraction Kit. About this clone: The antigen it recognizes is unknown. Per-nucleotide qualities are absent, and no much larger clonotype sits a single base away.

Libraries came from the immunoSEQ multiplex PCR assay. The multiplex PCR relied on a mix of 60 forward primers for TCR Vbeta segments and 13 reverse primers for TCR Jbeta segments. A multiplex PCR assay on genomic DNA amplified the CDR3 region of rearranged TCR beta genes. Amplified TCR beta libraries were sequenced as 87-base-pair reads on the Illumina HiSeq System. The study's processing was this. A later analysis tallied 75 million to 95 million unique TCR beta chains across the 700 or so repertoires, and approximately 9.9 million of those chains were shared by two or more donors. To remove PCR and sequencing errors, raw reads were error-corrected and collapsed into unique sequences using a nearest-neighbor algorithm that merged closely related sequences. To assign V, D and J gene segments, CDR3 sequences were aligned to IMGT reference sequences. For a sequence to be retained, a match of at least six nucleotides to both a V gene segment and a J gene segment was required. Rearrangements were called productive when the CDR3 lacked stop codons and stayed in frame with V and J; all others were non-productive. CDR3 was defined according to IMGT convention as the region running from the second conserved V-encoded cysteine to the conserved J-encoded phenylalanine. The earlier analysis of about 590 of the donors excluded sequences that lacked an unambiguous match to a single V gene segment. In an earlier analysis of approximately 500 of the donors, a V segment was called functional when productive rearrangements were above 56.7%, and segregating when the standard deviation between donors exceeded 5%. A statistical classification framework was developed to diagnose cytomegalovirus status using the catalog of TCR beta chain sequences. A later analysis assigned V and J genes by comparing TCR nucleotide sequences with IMGT/GENE-DB human TR gene sequences. The TCRdist pipeline was used in a later analysis to assign CDR3 sequences and most-parsimonious VDJ recombination scenarios. In a later analysis, each TCR beta chain was defined by its CDR3 amino acid sequence together with its V-gene family, and reads lacking a unique V-gene family were excluded. In a later analysis, 450 to 600 highly shared, low-generation-probability nucleotide sequences were removed to address suspected cross-contamination and a sequencing artifact. A later analysis calculated a clonal expansion index for each public chain from normalized within-repertoire ranks of inferred template counts. In a later analysis, generation probabilities were computed with a VDJ recombination model fitted to out-of-frame rearrangements, and the resulting probabilities were checked against IGoR. In a later analysis, hypergeometric tests were used to score TCR-TCR, TCR-HLA and TCR-CMV co-occurrence, with a repertoire-size bias correction applied to TCR pairs. A later analysis estimated false discovery rates by permuting HLA or CMV assignments 20 times. In a later analysis, co-occurring TCRs were grouped using DBSCAN, with TCRdist sequence similarity added in when clustering inside HLA-allele-positive subsets. Co-occurrence clustering excluded repertoires with fewer than 30,000 or more than 120,000 public chains, plus five with anomalous nucleotide sharing. Not all clones reach the TCRdb copy of this immuneACCESS table, which keeps in-frame sequences only. Checked studies attribute under half of the gap to unresolved V genes and leave the rest unexplained. V, J and clone size were drawn from that table, and D and trimming were deduced from the DNA. In all, the sample holds approximately 110,000 clones, and around 67% of those were seen once. Around 4.8% of the sample lies in the top ten.

Rearrangement joined TRBV28 to TRBJ1-2; the central 9 bases match TRBD1. Sequencing was carried out using PBMCs. The TCR was taken from a man in his sixties in good health and CMV-seropositive. The nucleotides read TGTGCCAGCAGTTCTGACAGGGGGGGTGGGTTCTATGGCTACACCTTC. Translated, this gives CASSSDRGGGFYGYTF.